This record concerns one T cell receptor beta chain sequence. Its matching antigen is unknown. The PCR employed 60 Vbeta primers together with 13 Jbeta primers. In the original analysis: In a later analysis, some 11 million of tens of millions of unique beta chains occurred in at least two donors. The repertoire was sequenced with immunoSEQ multiplex PCR; TCRdb's copy has only in-frame clones and lacks some. V and J calls and clone size are copied from that table; D and trimming were computed from the DNA. With 130,000 to 150,000 clones in the sample, the ten largest clones hold around 1.5%. This record comes from a study of cytomegalovirus exposure and HLA in healthy donors. Whole-study results and caveats: For cytomegalovirus status, the classifier reportedly gave diagnoses with high specificity and sensitivity.

V lost 7 bases and J lost 8, with 20 bases in between. The CDR3 totals 14 residues. Per the germline V gene, CDR1 is LNHDA and CDR2 is SQIVND (reference sequence). The chain carries TRBV19 and TRBJ1-2; D unresolved. The receptor was derived from a woman aged 50 to 60 in good health and CMV-seronegative. The sequenced material came from PBMCs. In DNA form, the CDR3 reads TGTGCCAGTACCCACCGGACTCCCACGGGGGGCTACACCTTC. This encodes CASTHRTPTGGYTF.